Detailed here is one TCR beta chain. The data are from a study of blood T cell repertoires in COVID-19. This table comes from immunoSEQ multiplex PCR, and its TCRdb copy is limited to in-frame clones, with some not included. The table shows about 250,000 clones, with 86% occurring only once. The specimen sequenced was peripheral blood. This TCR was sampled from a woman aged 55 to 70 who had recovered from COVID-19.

The DNA of the CDR3 is TGTGCCAGCAGCCCGGCTAGCGGGGGGGCCGGGAGTCAGGGTGAGCAGTTCTTC. It codes for CASSPASGGAGSQGEQFF. The V call is TRBV4-2, the J call TRBJ2-1, with TRBD2 matching 12 bases. V shed 4 bases, J shed 9 bases, and the junction held 16 bases outside the gene matches. This CDR3 has 18 amino acids. Germline CDR1 LGHNA, CDR2 YNFKEQ.